Sequencing of this T cell receptor beta chain was carried out in a study of neurological immune-mediated disorders. CDR1 is KGHSH, CDR2 LQKENI, per germline. The V gene lost 4 bases and the J gene lost 7 bases, with 11 bases spanning the gap. There are 13 residues in the CDR3. This clonotype showed up many times. MiXCR, applied by TCRdb to the 5' RACE reads, yields one record per CDR3 protein. The sample carries about 48,000 distinct CDR3 sequences, 4.5% to 7% recorded once. The chain carries TRBV18 and TRBJ1-5; D might be TRBD1 (6 bases). The sequenced sample was CD4+ T cells from blood. The TCR sequence derives from a woman under 30 with multiple sclerosis. The CDR3 region has the DNA TGTGCCAGCTCACAGGGGGAGTTACAGCCCCAGCATTTT. It translates to CASSQGELQPQHF.